The T cell receptor beta chain described here comes from a study of vaccination effects on CD4 cells after COVID-19. This CDR3 is 15 amino acids long. V dropped 4 bases and J dropped 5; count of bases not matched to a gene: 7. The V gene's germline CDR1 is WNHNN and CDR2 SYGVQD (reference sequence). A word on this clone: The antigen is undetermined.

The assay was immunoSEQ multiplex PCR, and TCRdb's table has in-frame clones only and misses some. Of roughly 75,000 clones listed, about 65% are singletons. With the ViraFEST assay, the study expanded antigen-specific CD4+ T cells using viral peptide pools, then sequenced them. Isolation of CD4+ T cells took place after 10 to 11 days of culture. Nobody among the vaccine recipients had prior SARS-CoV-2 infection (nucleocapsid antibodies were negative). The chain couples TRBV10-1 to TRBJ2-7; 11 nucleotides match TRBD1. The input for sequencing was CD4+ T cells from PBMCs cultured with HCoV-OC43 spike peptides, taken before COVID-19 vaccination. Subset indicated: HCoV-OC43 spike overlapping peptide pool stimulation. The receptor was derived from a human donor who received a COVID-19 vaccine. The CDR3 is CASSVTGTGGNEQYV. DNA of the CDR3: TGCGCCAGCAGTGTAACCGGGACAGGGGGGAACGAGCAGTACGTC.